The 5 T cell receptor beta chains presented below share a single source sample, sequenced in a study of OX40 agonist ivuxolimab in advanced cancers. The repertoire was sequenced with immunoSEQ multiplex PCR; TCRdb's copy has only in-frame clones and lacks some. The sample shows approximately 60,000 clones, 85% of them seen only once. The sample consisted of CD4+ or CD8+ T cells sorted from blood, taken in a trial of the OX40 agonist ivuxolimab. Receptor source: an adult with an advanced solid tumor such as melanoma, head and neck, liver or kidney cancer.

This sequence joins TRBV20-1 and TRBJ2-7; D not resolved. This CDR3 has 11 residues. The germline V gene encodes CDR1 DFQATT and CDR2 SNEGSKA (reference sequence). The ends were cut back, 1 base at V and 2 bases at J, with 3 bases in the middle. CDR3 protein: CSARGTYEQYF. The CDR3 DNA is TGCAGTGCTAGAGGGACCTACGAGCAGTACTTC.

The chain links TRBV9 to TRBJ2-7; 8 bases line up with TRBD1. With 5 bases clipped from V and 2 bases from J, the junction kept 3 bases outside the gene matches. There are 13 residues in the CDR3. CDR1 and CDR2 (germline): SGDLS, YYNGEE. CDR3 DNA sequence: TGTGCCAGCAGTGGGACAGGCCCCTACGAGCAGTACTTC. This codes for CASSGTGPYEQYF.

This clone was seen more than once but under ten times. V is TRBV7-2 and J is TRBJ2-1; tentatively, D is TRBD1 (6 bases). Trimming removed 5 bases from V and 4 bases from J, with 12 bases in between. Germline V gene data show CDR1 as SGHTA and CDR2 as FQGNSA. The CDR3 contains 14 residues. This chain's CDR3 is CASSPGVGYNEQFF. The CDR3 DNA reads as TGTGCCAGCAGCCCAGGGGTGGGATACAATGAGCAGTTCTTC.

This chain uses TRBV5-1 with TRBJ2-3; TRBD2 matches 12 bases. With 4 bases clipped from V and 4 bases from J, the junction kept 7 bases outside the gene matches. The CDR3 is made up of 16 amino acids. Germline V gene sequence: CDR1 SGHRS, CDR2 YFSETQ. The DNA for the CDR3 is TGCGCCAGCAGCCCCGTGACTAGCGGGAGCTCAGATACGCAGTATTTT. It encodes CASSPVTSGSSDTQYF.

The rearrangement links TRBV7-3 to TRBJ2-3, with TRBD1 matching 7 bases. There are 16 residues in the CDR3. Trimming cost V 0 bases and J 0 bases; bases outside gene matches: 3. Per germline, CDR1 SGHTA and CDR2 FQGTGA. CDR3 bases: TGTGCCAGCAGCTTAACCCCGGGACAGAGCACAGATACGCAGTATTTT. It is translated as CASSLTPGQSTDTQYF.